This T cell receptor (beta chain) was retrieved from a study of cytomegalovirus exposure and HLA in healthy donors. This CDR3 contains 15 residues. The V gene's germline CDR1 is MGHRA and CDR2 YSYEKL. V shed 4 bases and J shed 4 bases, with 11 bases lying between them. Overall study findings and caveats: Sequencing depth across donors, presence/absence analyses assumed, was roughly uniform. In a later analysis, TCR beta V- and J-gene trimming was associated with a missense DCLRE1C variant. The study put around 180 TCR beta chains on its list as cytomegalovirus-associated. Being indistinguishable, some V segments were excluded, TRBV6-2 and TRBV6-3 among them.

PCR involved 60 Vbeta and 13 Jbeta primers. Some clones are missing from TCRdb's copy, which holds only in-frame ones; the method was immunoSEQ multiplex PCR. The table has 100,000 to 150,000 clones, over 70% seen once. Regarding this clone: As yet, its antigen is unknown.

The chain couples TRBV4-1 to TRBJ1-6; D perhaps matches TRBD1 (6 bases). Sequencing used PBMCs. The receptor comes from a man between 18 and 29 years old in good health and CMV-seropositive. CDR3 amino acids: CASSRGTSYNSPLHF. In DNA, the CDR3 is TGCGCCAGCAGCCGAGGGACAAGTTATAATTCACCCCTCCACTTT.